This T cell receptor (beta chain) was sequenced for a study of blood T cell repertoires in COVID-19. The overall study: Spain, Italy and the United States supplied samples that represented acute and convalescent COVID-19. PBMCs, B-cell-depleted T cells, or T cells were the source of the cDNA or gDNA that made up the material.

Authors' data handling: Quantification of nucleated cells was approximated via reference gene primer amplification. Here immunoSEQ multiplex PCR was the method, and the copy in TCRdb shows in-frame clones only, minus some. Clonal size and the V and J genes are those of that table, whereas D and trimming came from the DNA. The repertoire includes 150,000 to 180,000 clones, about 90% of them detected once, and less than 0.6% sits in the top ten. V dropped 1 base and J dropped 3 bases, with 13 bases sitting between them. The CDR3 is 15 residues long. Germline V CDR1 and CDR2: MNHEY, SMNVEV (reference sequence).

The chain combines TRBV27 with TRBJ2-7; possible D gene TRBD2, 6 bases. This sequence originates from a man aged 50 to 59 with acute or convalescent COVID-19. The specimen sequenced was peripheral blood. CDR3 nucleotides: TGTGCCAGCAGTTTATTACCTTACGGGGGCTACGAGCAGTACTTC. Translation gives CASSLLPYGGYEQYF.